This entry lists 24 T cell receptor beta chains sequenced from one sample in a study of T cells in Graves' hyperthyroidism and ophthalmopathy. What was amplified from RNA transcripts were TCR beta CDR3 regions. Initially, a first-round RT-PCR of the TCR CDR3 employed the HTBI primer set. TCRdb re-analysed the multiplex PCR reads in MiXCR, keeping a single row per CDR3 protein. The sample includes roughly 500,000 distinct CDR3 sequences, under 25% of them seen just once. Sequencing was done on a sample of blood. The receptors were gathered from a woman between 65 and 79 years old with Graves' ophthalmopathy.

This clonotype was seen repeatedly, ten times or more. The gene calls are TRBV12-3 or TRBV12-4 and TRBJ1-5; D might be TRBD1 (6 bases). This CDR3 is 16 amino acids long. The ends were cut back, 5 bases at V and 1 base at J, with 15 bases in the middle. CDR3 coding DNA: TGTGCCAGCAGTCCCTCGGCGAGGGGGAGCAATCAGCCCCAGCATTTT. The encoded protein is CASSPSARGSNQPQHF.

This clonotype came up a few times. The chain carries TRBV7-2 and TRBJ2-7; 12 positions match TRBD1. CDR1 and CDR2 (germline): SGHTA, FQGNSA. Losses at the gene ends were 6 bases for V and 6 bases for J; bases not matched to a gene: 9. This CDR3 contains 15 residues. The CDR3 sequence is CASRESMGQGAEQYF. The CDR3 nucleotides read TGTGCCAGCAGGGAAAGTATGGGACAGGGGGCCGAGCAGTACTTC.

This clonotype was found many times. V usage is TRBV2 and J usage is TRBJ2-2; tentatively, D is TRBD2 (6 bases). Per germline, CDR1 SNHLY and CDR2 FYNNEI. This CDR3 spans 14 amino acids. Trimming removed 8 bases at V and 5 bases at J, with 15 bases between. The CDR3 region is CASGLAEMTGELFF. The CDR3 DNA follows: TGTGCCAGCGGTTTAGCGGAGATGACCGGGGAGCTGTTTTTT. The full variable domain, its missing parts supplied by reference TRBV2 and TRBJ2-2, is EPEVTQTPSHQVTQMGQEVILRCVPISNHLYFYWYRQILGQKVEFLVSFYNNEISEKSEIFDDQFSVERPDGSNFTLKIRSTKLEDSAMYFCASGLAEMTGELFFGEGSRLTVL.

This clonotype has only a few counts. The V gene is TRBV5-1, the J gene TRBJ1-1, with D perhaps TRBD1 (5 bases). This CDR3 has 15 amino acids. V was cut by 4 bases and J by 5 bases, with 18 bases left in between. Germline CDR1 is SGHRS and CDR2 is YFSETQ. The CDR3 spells CASSALQASMTEAFF. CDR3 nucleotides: TGCGCCAGCAGCGCTTTACAGGCATCGATGACTGAAGCTTTCTTT. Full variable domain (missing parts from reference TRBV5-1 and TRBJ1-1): KAGVTQTPRYLIKTRGQQVTLSCSPISGHRSVSWYQQTPGQGLQFLFEYFSETQRNKGNFPGRFSGRQFSNSRSEMNVSTLELGDSALYLCASSALQASMTEAFFGQGTRLTVV.

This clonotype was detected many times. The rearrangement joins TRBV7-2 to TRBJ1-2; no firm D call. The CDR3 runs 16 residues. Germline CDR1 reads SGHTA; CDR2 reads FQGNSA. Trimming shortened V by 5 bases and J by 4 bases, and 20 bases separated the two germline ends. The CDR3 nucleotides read TGTGCCAGCAGCCCAACGGCCGGCCGAGAGATCTATGGCTACACCTTC. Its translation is CASSPTAGREIYGYTF.

The CDR3 DNA is TGCGCCAGCAGCTTGGGGACAGTAGGCTCACCCCTCCACTTT. Its protein is CASSLGTVGSPLHF. V is TRBV5-1 and J is TRBJ1-6, with a weak D call TRBD1 (6 bases). This CDR3 comprises 14 residues. The V gene's germline CDR1 is SGHRS and CDR2 YFSETQ. Trimming took 0 bases from V and 10 from J, leaving 11 bases between them.

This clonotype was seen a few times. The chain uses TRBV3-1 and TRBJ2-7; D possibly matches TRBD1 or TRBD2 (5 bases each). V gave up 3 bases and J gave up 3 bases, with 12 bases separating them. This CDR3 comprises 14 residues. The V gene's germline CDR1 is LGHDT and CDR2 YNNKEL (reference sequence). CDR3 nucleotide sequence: TGTGCCAGCAGCCAGTCCGGGACGGACTACGAGCAGTACTTC. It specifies CASSQSGTDYEQYF.

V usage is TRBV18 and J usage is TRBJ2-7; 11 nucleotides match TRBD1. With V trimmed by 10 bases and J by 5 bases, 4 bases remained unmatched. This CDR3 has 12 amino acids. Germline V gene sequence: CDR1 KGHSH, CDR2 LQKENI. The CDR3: CATGQGAHEQYF. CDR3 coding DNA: TGTGCCACCGGACAGGGGGCCCACGAGCAGTACTTC.

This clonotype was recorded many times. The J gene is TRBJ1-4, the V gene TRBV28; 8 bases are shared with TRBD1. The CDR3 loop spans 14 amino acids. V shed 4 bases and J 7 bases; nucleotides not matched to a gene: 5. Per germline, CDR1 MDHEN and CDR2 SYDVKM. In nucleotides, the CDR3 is TGTGCCAGCAGTTCGCAGGGGGCTGGTGAAAAACTGTTTTTT. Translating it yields CASSSQGAGEKLFF.

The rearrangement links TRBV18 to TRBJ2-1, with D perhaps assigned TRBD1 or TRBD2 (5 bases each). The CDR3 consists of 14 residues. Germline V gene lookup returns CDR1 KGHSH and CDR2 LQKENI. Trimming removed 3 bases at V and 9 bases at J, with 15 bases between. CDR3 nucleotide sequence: TGTGCCAGCTCACCCGCGTTGGGGGAAAGTGAGCAGTTCTTC. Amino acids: CASSPALGESEQFF.

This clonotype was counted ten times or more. In DNA form, the CDR3 reads TGTGCCAGCAGTTTAGTGCCCGGGGGTAGGAATTCACCCCTCCACTTT. It translates to CASSLVPGGRNSPLHF. The gene calls are TRBV28 and TRBJ1-6; weak D call: TRBD1 (5 bases). This CDR3 region has 16 residues. The V gene's germline CDR1 is MDHEN and CDR2 SYDVKM. V was shortened by 2 bases and J by 7 bases, with 15 bases between the two germline ends.

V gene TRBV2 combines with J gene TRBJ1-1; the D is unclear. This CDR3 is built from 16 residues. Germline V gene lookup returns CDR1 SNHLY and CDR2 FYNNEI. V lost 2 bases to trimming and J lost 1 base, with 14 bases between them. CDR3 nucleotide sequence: TGTGCCAGCAGTGAAAGGAGACCCCTGGAGAACACTGAAGCTTTCTTT. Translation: CASSERRPLENTEAFF.

CDR3 DNA sequence: TGCGCCAGCAGAGAGGGGTCCCTATCCTACGAGCAGTACTTC. Protein product: CASREGSLSYEQYF. This sequence joins TRBV10-1 and TRBJ2-7; D tentatively fits TRBD1 or TRBD2 (5 bases each). There are 14 residues in the CDR3. V lost 6 bases and J 1 base, leaving 13 bases between the germline ends. Germline V gene data show CDR1 as WNHNN and CDR2 as SYGVQD (reference sequence).

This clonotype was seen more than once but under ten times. CDR3 DNA: TGTGCCAGCAGCTCGATGTCAGGGGGCGATCAGCCCCAGCATTTT. The encoded protein is CASSSMSGGDQPQHF. This chain links TRBV7-8 with TRBJ1-5; 8 positions agree with TRBD1. CDR1 SGHVS and CDR2 FQNEAQ come from the germline V gene. The CDR3 length is 15 residues. Unmatched junction bases numbered 7, after V lost 4 bases and J lost 5 bases.

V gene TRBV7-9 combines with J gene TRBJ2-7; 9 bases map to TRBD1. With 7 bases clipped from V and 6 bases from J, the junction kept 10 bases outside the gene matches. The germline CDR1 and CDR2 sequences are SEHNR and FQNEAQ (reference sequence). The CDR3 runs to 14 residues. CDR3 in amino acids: CASNLAGDRAEQYF. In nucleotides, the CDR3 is TGTGCCAGCAACTTGGCCGGGGACAGGGCCGAGCAGTACTTC.

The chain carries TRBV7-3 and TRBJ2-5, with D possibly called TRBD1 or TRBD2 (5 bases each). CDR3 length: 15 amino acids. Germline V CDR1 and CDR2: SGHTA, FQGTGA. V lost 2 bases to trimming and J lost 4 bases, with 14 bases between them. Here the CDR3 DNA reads TGTGCCAGCAGCTTACGGGTGGGGACGGGAGAGACCCAGTACTTC. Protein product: CASSLRVGTGETQYF.

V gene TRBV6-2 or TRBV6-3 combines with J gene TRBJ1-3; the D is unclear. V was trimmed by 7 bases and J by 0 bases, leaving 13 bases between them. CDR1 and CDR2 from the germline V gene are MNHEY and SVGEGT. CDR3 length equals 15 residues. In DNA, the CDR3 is TGTGCCAGCAAATTCCGGGCCAGCTCTGGAAACACCATATATTTT. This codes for CASKFRASSGNTIYF.

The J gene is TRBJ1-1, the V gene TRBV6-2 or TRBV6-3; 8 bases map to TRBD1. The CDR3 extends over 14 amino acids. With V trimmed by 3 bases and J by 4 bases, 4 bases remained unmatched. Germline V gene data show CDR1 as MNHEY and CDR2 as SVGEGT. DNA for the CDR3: TGTGCCAGCAGTTATCAGGGGGCTGCCACTGAAGCTTTCTTT. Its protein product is CASSYQGAATEAFF.

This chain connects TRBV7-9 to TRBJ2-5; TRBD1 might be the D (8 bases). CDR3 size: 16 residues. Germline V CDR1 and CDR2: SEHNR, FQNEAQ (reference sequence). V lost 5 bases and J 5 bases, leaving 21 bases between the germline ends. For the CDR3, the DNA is TGTGCCAGCAGCCCCCGGGGGGCAGGGGGCGTCGAGACCCAGTACTTC. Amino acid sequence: CASSPRGAGGVETQYF.

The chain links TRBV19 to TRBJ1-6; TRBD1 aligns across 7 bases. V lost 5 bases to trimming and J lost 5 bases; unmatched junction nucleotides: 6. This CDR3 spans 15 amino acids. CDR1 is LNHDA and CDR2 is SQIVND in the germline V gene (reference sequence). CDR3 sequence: CASSAGTENNSPLHF. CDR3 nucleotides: TGTGCCAGTAGTGCCGGGACAGAAAATAATTCACCCCTCCACTTT.

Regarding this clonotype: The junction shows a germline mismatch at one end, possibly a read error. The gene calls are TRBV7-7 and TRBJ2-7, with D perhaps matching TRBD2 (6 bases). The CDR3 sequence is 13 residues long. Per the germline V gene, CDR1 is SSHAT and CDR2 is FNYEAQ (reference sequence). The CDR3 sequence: CASSLEDGGEQYF. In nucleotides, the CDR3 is TGTGCTAGCAGCTTAGAAGATGGGGGGGAGCAGTACTTC.

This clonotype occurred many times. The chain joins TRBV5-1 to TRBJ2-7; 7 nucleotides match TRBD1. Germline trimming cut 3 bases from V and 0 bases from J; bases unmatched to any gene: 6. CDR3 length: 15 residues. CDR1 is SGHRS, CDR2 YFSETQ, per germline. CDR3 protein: CASSSGTVSSYEQYF. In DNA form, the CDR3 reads TGCGCCAGCAGCTCCGGGACAGTGAGCTCCTACGAGCAGTACTTC. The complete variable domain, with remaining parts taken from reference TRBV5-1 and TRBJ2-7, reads KAGVTQTPRYLIKTRGQQVTLSCSPISGHRSVSWYQQTPGQGLQFLFEYFSETQRNKGNFPGRFSGRQFSNSRSEMNVSTLELGDSALYLCASSSGTVSSYEQYFGPGTRLTVT.

Here the CDR3 DNA reads TGTGCCTGGAGTAAGGGACAGGGTTACGAGCAGTACTTC. Its translation: CAWSKGQGYEQYF. The chain employs TRBV30 and TRBJ2-7; 9 positions agree with TRBD1. The CDR3 is made up of 13 amino acids. V dropped 2 bases and J dropped 4; count of bases not matched to a gene: 3. The V gene's germline CDR1 is GTSNPN and CDR2 SVGIG (reference sequence).

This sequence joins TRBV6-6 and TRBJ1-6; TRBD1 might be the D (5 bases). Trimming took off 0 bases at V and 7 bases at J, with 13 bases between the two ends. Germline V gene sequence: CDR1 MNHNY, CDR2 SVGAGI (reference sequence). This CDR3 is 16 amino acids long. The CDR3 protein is CASSYSGHNVNSPLHF. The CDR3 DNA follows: TGTGCCAGCAGTTACTCCGGACACAACGTGAATTCACCCCTCCACTTT.